The T cell receptor beta chain under discussion was sequenced for a study of regulatory T cells in long-lasting Graves disease. As concerns this clonotype: A much more abundant neighbour one base away suggests this may be a read error.

Germline CDR1 and CDR2: LGHDT and YNNKEL (reference sequence). The CDR3 spans 13 residues. With 2 bases removed from V and 4 bases from J, the gap between germline ends came to 8 bases. To make TCR beta libraries, researchers used iRepertoire HTBI primers and Arm-PCR of CDR3 regions. TCRdb reprocessed the multiplex PCR reads with MiXCR, giving one entry per CDR3 protein. Of about 470,000 distinct CDR3 sequences in the sample, less than 25% were seen once. Indicated time point: persistent/refractory GD, antithyroid drugs over 5 years with positive TRAb. PBMCs provided the RNA from which the TCR library was made.

The J gene is TRBJ1-1, the V gene TRBV3-1, with no clear D. The specimen comprised peripheral blood mononuclear cells (PBMCs), sampled when the disease was refractory, from a patient treated with antithyroid drugs. The receptor's source is a female donor with Graves disease. CDR3 DNA sequence: TGTGCCAGCAGCCAATCTCGTTCCACTGAAGCTTTCTTT. This gives the protein CASSQSRSTEAFF.